The 3 T cell receptor beta chains given below trace back to one sample, sequenced in a study of vaccination and CD4 T cells after COVID-19. Described treatment: 10-day PBMC culture with coronavirus spike peptide pools or control peptides (ViraFEST assay). Collection of the unexposed donor's CD4+ T cells took place before the COVID-19 pandemic (2011-2018). These TCRs are of unknown antigen specificity. Oncomine TCR Beta short-read sequencing was applied to DNA from cultured CD4+ T cells. Genomic DNA was isolated from cultured CD4+ T cells. TCRdb ran MiXCR on the PCR reads and lists one entry per CDR3 protein. The data show around 9,400 distinct CDR3 sequences, around a third seen once. Sequences were obtained from CD4+ T cells from blood, cultured in vitro. These receptors were collected from a human donor in good health.

This chain links TRBV6-1 with TRBJ2-1, with 12 bases lining up with TRBD1. The CDR3 covers 15 residues. The V segment lost 7 bases and the J segment 8 bases; nucleotides outside the gene matches: 9. Germline V lookup: CDR1 MNHNS, CDR2 SASEGT. CDR3 DNA sequence: TGTGCCAGCAATAGCCCGGGACAGGGGGCATATGAGCAGTTCTTC. Translated, it gives CASNSPGQGAYEQFF.

This clonotype was seen a few times. The junction and the germline gene differ at one end; a read error may be behind it. V and J are TRBV5-6 and TRBJ2-5; D uncertain. CDR1 and CDR2 from the germline V gene are SGHDT and YYEEEE. There are 13 residues in the CDR3. The chain's CDR3 is CASGLGYQETQYF. The CDR3 DNA reads TGTGCCAGCGGCTTGGGGTACCAAGAGACCCAGTACTTC. The entire variable domain, with the rest obtained from reference TRBV5-6 and TRBJ2-5, is as follows: DAGVTQSPTHLIKTRGQQVTLRCSPKSGHDTVSWYQQALGQGPQFIFQYYEEEERQRGNFPDRFSGHQFPNYSSELNVNALLLGDSALYLCASGLGYQETQYFGPGTRLLVL.

J is TRBJ1-1 and V is TRBV19; no definite D call. The V end lost 6 bases, the J end lost 6 bases, and 14 bases lay between the germline ends. CDR1 LNHDA and CDR2 SQIVND come from the germline V gene (reference sequence). This CDR3 contains 13 residues. The CDR3, as DNA: TGTGCCAGTAGAGTTGATCGTTTCGCTGAAGCTTTCTTT. Protein sequence: CASRVDRFAEAFF. Filled out from reference TRBV19 and TRBJ1-1, the complete variable domain reads DGGITQSPKYLFRKEGQNVTLSCEQNLNHDAMYWYRQDPGQGLRLIYYSQIVNDFQKGDIAEGYSVSREKKESFPLTVTSAQKNPTAFYLCASRVDRFAEAFFGQGTRLTVV.